This entry is about one T cell receptor (beta chain). The germline CDR1 and CDR2 sequences are SGDLS and YYNGEE. Trimming shortened V by 4 bases and J by 3 bases, and 8 bases separated the two germline ends. The CDR3 has 12 amino acids. The data stem from a study of blood T cell repertoires in COVID-19. Looking at the study overall: Sources were T cells, B-cell-depleted T cells, or PBMCs; the material itself was cDNA or gDNA.

Original processing notes: Cell counts per sample came from amplifying reference gene primers. Assay: immunoSEQ multiplex PCR; the TCRdb copy retains only in-frame clones and omits some. V, J and clone size reflect that table, while D and trimming were determined from the DNA. The sample carries around 340,000 clones, 65% to 90% recorded once. V usage is TRBV9 and J usage is TRBJ2-7, with TRBD1 as a possible D gene (5 bases). Input material: peripheral blood. The source of this sequence is a woman aged 55 to 70 with COVID-19, enrolled during active disease. Here the CDR3 reads CASSSDSYEQYF. The CDR3 nucleotides are TGTGCCAGCAGCTCAGACAGCTACGAGCAGTACTTC.